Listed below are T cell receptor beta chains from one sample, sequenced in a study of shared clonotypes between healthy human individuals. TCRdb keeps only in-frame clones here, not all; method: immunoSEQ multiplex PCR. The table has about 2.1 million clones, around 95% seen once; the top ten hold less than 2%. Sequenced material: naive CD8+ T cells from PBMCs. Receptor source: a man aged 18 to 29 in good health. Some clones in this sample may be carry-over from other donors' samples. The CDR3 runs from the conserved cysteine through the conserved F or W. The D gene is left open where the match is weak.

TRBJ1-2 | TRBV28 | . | TGTGCCAGCAGTTCCGGACAGTCTGGCTACACCTTC | CASSSGQSGYTF
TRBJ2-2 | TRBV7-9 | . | TGTGCCAGCAGCACAAGAGATCGGGGCAGGGTTAACACCGGGGAGCTGTTTTTT | CASSTRDRGRVNTGELFF
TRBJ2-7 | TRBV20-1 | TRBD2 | TGCACCGGGGGGTCCTCCTACGAGCAGTACTTC | CTGGSSYEQYF
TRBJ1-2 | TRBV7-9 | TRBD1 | TGTGCCAGCACCCCGGGAGGGACAGGGGCAGGCTACACCTTC | CASTPGGTGAGYTF
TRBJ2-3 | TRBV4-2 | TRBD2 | TGTGCCAGCAGCCAAGTGGGACTAGTGGCAGATACGCAGTATTTT | CASSQVGLVADTQYF
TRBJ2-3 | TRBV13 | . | TGTGCCAGCAGCTCCTACCGGTACATCGGATTAGATACGCAGTATTTT | CASSSYRYIGLDTQYF
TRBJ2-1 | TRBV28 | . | TGTGCCAGCATAGAGGGGCATGAGCAGTTCTTC | CASIEGHEQFF
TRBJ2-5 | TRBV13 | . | TGTGCCAGCTCATACCACGGCGATTGGGGGACCCAGTACTTC | CASSYHGDWGTQYF
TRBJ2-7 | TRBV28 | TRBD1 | TGTGCCAGCAGTTTCGGGACAGCGACCTACGAGCAGTACTTC | CASSFGTATYEQYF
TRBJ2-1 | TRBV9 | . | TGTGCCAGCAGCGCCCAGGGTCTTCCGTTCTTC | CASSAQGLPFF